The next 3 T cell receptor beta chains were all read from a single sample in a study of human T cells and chemical hapten exposure. As for time point: healthy volunteer bleed at 6 weeks. Total RNA was isolated from unfractionated whole blood. TCRdb itself ran the RACE reads through MiXCR, one entry per CDR3 protein. The table records tens of thousands of distinct CDR3 sequences, less than 6% of them present only once. Sequenced material: whole blood. These receptors originate from a human donor in good health. Some clones in this sample may be carry-over from other donors' samples.

The sample holds many counts of this clonotype. DNA for the CDR3: TGCGCCAGCAGCCGCCTTACGGAGACAGGGGGTCGGAATGAGCAGTTCTTC. Protein sequence: CASSRLTETGGRNEQFF. This chain links TRBV4-1 with TRBJ2-1; 9 bases agree with TRBD1. CDR1 and CDR2 (germline): MGHRA, YSYEKL. The CDR3 extends over 17 amino acids. V gave up 4 bases and J gave up 7 bases; unmatched junction bases: 14.

In its sample, this clonotype was seen many times. The chain carries TRBV9 and TRBJ1-1; 7 bases line up with TRBD1. Trimming took 0 bases from V and 4 from J; bases not matched to a gene: 3. There are 14 residues in the CDR3. Per the germline V gene, CDR1 is SGDLS and CDR2 is YYNGEE. In nucleotides, the CDR3 is TGTGCCAGCAGCGTAGACCAGGGGGTCACTGAAGCTTTCTTT. Protein: CASSVDQGVTEAFF.

At least ten counts were recorded for this clonotype. The genes are TRBV20-1 and TRBJ2-7; tentatively, D is TRBD1 (6 bases). V was pared by 6 bases and J by 1 base, with 13 bases between. Germline values: CDR1 DFQATT, CDR2 SNEGSKA (reference sequence). The CDR3 runs to 13 residues. CDR3 coding DNA: TGCAGTGCCCCAGACAGGAGTTCCTACGAGCAGTACTTC. Residues: CSAPDRSSYEQYF.